The T cell receptor (beta chain) described here comes from a study of T cell responses to AZD1222 COVID-19 vaccine. The study, taken as a whole, reports: Reportedly, close to half of spike-specific TCRs are directed against unmutated variant regions. The repertoires were collected only after the peak T cell response.

The CDR3 runs 14 residues. Trimming pared 3 bases from V and 1 base from J, leaving 9 bases between. From germline, CDR1 is ENHRY and CDR2 SYGVKD. Concerning this clone: What it recognizes is unknown.

The table came from immunoSEQ multiplex PCR; TCRdb's copy has only in-frame clones and leaves some out. Among about 130,000 clones listed, roughly 93% were seen once. This sequence was found in an adult who received the AZD1222 COVID-19 vaccine. The sample here was peripheral blood, taken 28 days after the second AZD1222 dose. The rearrangement links TRBV10-3 to TRBJ1-1; D is unclear. CDR3 nucleotides: TGTGCCATCAGTGAATCAGTGAAGAACACTGAAGCTTTCTTT. Its translation is CAISESVKNTEAFF.